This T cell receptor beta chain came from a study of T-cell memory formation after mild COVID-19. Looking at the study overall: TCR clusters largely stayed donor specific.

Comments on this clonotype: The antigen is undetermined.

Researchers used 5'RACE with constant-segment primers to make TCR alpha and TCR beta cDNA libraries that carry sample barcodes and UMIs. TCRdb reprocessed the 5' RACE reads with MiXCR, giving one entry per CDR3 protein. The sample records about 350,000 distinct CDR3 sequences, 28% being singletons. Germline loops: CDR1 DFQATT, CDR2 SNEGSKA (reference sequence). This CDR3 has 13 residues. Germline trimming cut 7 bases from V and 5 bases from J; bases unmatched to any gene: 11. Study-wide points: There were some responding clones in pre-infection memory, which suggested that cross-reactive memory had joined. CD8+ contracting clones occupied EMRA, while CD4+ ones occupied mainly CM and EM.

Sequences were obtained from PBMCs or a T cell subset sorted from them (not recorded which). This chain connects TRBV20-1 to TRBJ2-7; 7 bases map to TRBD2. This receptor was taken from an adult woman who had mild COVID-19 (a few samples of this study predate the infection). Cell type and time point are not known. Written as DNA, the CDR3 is TGCAGTGTAACTGACAGCGGGAAAGACGAGCAGTACTTC. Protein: CSVTDSGKDEQYF.